This T cell receptor (beta chain) was documented in a study of shared clonotypes between healthy human individuals. The repertoire was sequenced with immunoSEQ multiplex PCR; TCRdb's copy has only in-frame clones and lacks some. The sample has approximately 720,000 clones, 60% to 80% seen once. This CDR3 region has 12 residues. V lost 3 bases and J lost 6, with 5 bases in between. The germline V gene has CDR1 LNHDA and CDR2 SQIVND (reference sequence). The chain links TRBV19 to TRBJ2-2; no firm D call. This clonotype was obtained from a woman in her 30s in good health. The material sequenced was memory CD4+ T cells sorted from blood. Sample subset: CD45RA-negative fraction. The DNA of the CDR3 is TGTGCCAGTAGTATGGTTTCCGGGGAGCTGTTTTTT. The encoded protein is CASSMVSGELFF.